The rows below give T cell receptor beta chains drawn from one sample of a study of cytomegalovirus exposure and HLA in healthy donors. Profiled with immunoSEQ multiplex PCR; TCRdb holds only in-frame clones, not every one. This sample has around 150,000 clones, with approximately 77% found just once. Sequenced: PBMCs. These receptors all come from a male donor in good health and CMV-seropositive. CDR3s include the opening cysteine and the closing phenylalanine or tryptophan. D genes are given only for firm matches. Size tells how often a clone was seen (once, few, many) or the class of an expanded clone, and some rows leave it out.

v_call,d_call,j_call,clone_size,cdr3_aa,cdr3_nt
TRBV5-5,-,TRBJ2-1,few,CASSSQPFGEQFF,TGTGCCAGCAGCTCACAACCTTTCGGGGAGCAGTTCTTC
TRBV5-6,TRBD2,TRBJ2-3,-,CASSSGGLARTQYF,TGTGCCAGCAGCTCGGGGGGACTAGCGAGAACGCAGTATTTT
TRBV7-9,TRBD2,TRBJ2-2,-,CASSSGLAGGDTGELFF,TGTGCCAGCAGCTCGGGACTAGCGGGGGGAGACACCGGGGAGCTGTTTTTT
TRBV5-4,TRBD1,TRBJ1-1,-,CASSLATGGTEAFF,TGTGCCAGCAGCTTGGCCACAGGGGGGACTGAAGCTTTCTTT
TRBV9,TRBD2,TRBJ2-3,-,CASSVGSSGAGDTQYF,TGTGCCAGCAGCGTAGGATCTAGCGGGGCGGGGGATACGCAGTATTTT
TRBV4-1,TRBD1,TRBJ1-5,-,CASSHPGQGFQPQHF,TGCGCCAGCAGCCATCCGGGACAGGGATTTCAGCCCCAGCATTTT
TRBV7-9,TRBD2,TRBJ2-5,-,CASSSLWVAGEETQYF,TGTGCCAGCAGCTCGCTGTGGGTAGCGGGGGAAGAGACCCAGTACTTC
TRBV6-5,-,TRBJ2-5,-,CASSYPSGGETQYF,TGTGCCAGCAGTTATCCGTCAGGTGGGGAGACCCAGTACTTC
TRBV4-1,-,TRBJ2-2,-,CASSLRPGRRTGELFF,TGCGCCAGCAGTCTTAGACCTGGGCGAAGGACCGGGGAGCTGTTTTTT
TRBV5-4,TRBD2,TRBJ2-1,-,CASSQRTSSPSEQFF,TGTGCCAGCAGCCAACGGACTAGCAGTCCCTCTGAGCAGTTCTTC
TRBV5-1,TRBD2,TRBJ2-3,once,CASRLGLAGGRGDTQYF,TGCGCCAGCCGACTAGGACTAGCGGGGGGTCGTGGGGATACGCAGTATTTT
TRBV6-1,TRBD2,TRBJ2-3,-,CASSVPPGGATDTQYF,TGTGCCAGCAGTGTCCCCCCGGGGGGGGCCACAGATACGCAGTATTTT
TRBV5-1,TRBD1,TRBJ2-7,once,CASSHGQGGSYEQYF,TGCGCCAGCAGCCACGGACAGGGTGGCTCCTACGAGCAGTACTTC
TRBV5-1,-,TRBJ2-2,-,CASSHDTASNTGELFF,TGCGCCAGCAGCCACGACACGGCCTCCAACACCGGGGAGCTGTTTTTT
TRBV30,-,TRBJ2-5,-,CAWSVIGGETQYF,TGTGCCTGGAGCGTCATAGGAGGTGAGACCCAGTACTTC
TRBV29-1,-,TRBJ1-1,once,CSALVLREAFF,TGCAGCGCCCTGGTCCTGCGAGAGGCTTTCTTT
TRBV30,-,TRBJ2-3,few,CAWSPNSWGDSTDTQYF,TGTGCCTGGAGTCCGAACTCGTGGGGGGATAGCACAGATACGCAGTATTTT
TRBV6-5,TRBD1,TRBJ1-1,-,CASSYSHRSGGTEAFF,TGTGCCAGCAGTTACTCGCATCGGTCAGGGGGCACTGAAGCTTTCTTT
TRBV6-1,-,TRBJ1-2,-,CASSLQAGRGYGYTF,TGTGCCAGCAGCCTCCAGGCGGGAAGGGGATATGGCTACACCTTC
TRBV6-6,-,TRBJ2-5,-,CASSYSIGEETQYF,TGTGCCAGCAGTTACTCGATAGGGGAAGAGACCCAGTACTTC
TRBV6-1,-,TRBJ1-4,-,CASSEVGVLDEKLFF,TGTGCCAGCAGTGAAGTCGGGGTTTTGGATGAAAAACTGTTTTTT
TRBV30,-,TRBJ2-1,-,CATLRDFEQFF,TGTGCCACCCTCAGGGATTTTGAGCAGTTCTTC
TRBV5-1,TRBD1,TRBJ2-1,-,CASSLGRGRRDEQFF,TGCGCCAGCAGCTTGGGTAGGGGGCGCAGGGATGAGCAGTTCTTC